The 7 T cell receptor beta chains in this list originate from one sample, sequenced in a study of CD8 T cells in ankylosing spondylitis. TCRdb passed the 5' RACE reads through MiXCR, listing each CDR3 protein once. This table has about 170,000 distinct CDR3 sequences, approximately 20% appearing once. The sample consisted of blood, either unsorted or a sorted T cell fraction (not recorded which). The receptor set was obtained from a male donor with ankylosing spondylitis or in good health (not recorded which).

In this sample, this clonotype turned up many times. The chain recombines TRBV6-1 with TRBJ2-1; 9 bases are shared with TRBD2. V gave up 5 bases and J gave up 4 bases; unmatched junction bases: 3. Germline V gene lookup returns CDR1 MNHNS and CDR2 SASEGT. This CDR3 has 14 amino acids. CDR3 sequence: CASSQTSGYNEQFF. CDR3 bases: TGTGCCAGCAGTCAGACTAGCGGTTACAATGAGCAGTTCTTC.

This chain uses TRBV11-2 with TRBJ1-5, with 8 positions matching TRBD1. Germline-derived CDR1 and CDR2 are SGHAT and FQNNGV. This CDR3 contains 15 residues. Trimming removed 3 bases from V and 4 bases from J; junction bases left unmatched: 5. The CDR3 protein is CASSFDQGANQPQHF. CDR3 coding DNA: TGTGCCAGCAGCTTCGATCAGGGGGCTAATCAGCCCCAGCATTTT.

This clonotype has a count of ten or more. V is TRBV5-1 and J is TRBJ2-5; 8 nucleotides match TRBD1. The CDR3 has 14 amino acids. Germline trimming cut 0 bases from V and 4 bases from J; bases unmatched to any gene: 2. The germline CDR1 and CDR2 sequences are SGHRS and YFSETQ. CDR3 amino acids: CASSLGQGAETQYF. CDR3 DNA sequence: TGCGCCAGCAGCTTGGGGCAGGGGGCAGAGACCCAGTACTTC.

A few counts support this clonotype. The chain has TRBV29-1 and TRBJ2-7; 7 bases match TRBD1. The germline gives CDR1 SQVTM, CDR2 ANQGSEA. The CDR3 sequence is 13 residues long. The V gene end was trimmed by 6 bases and the J gene end by 3 bases; junction bases not matched to a gene: 8. The CDR3 DNA reads TGCAGCGTATCCCCCAGGGGGATCTACGAGCAGTACTTC. This codes for CSVSPRGIYEQYF.

This clonotype has at least ten counts. V and J are TRBV9 and TRBJ2-1; the match to TRBD2 covers 8 bases. This CDR3 comprises 16 residues. Germline CDR1 and CDR2: SGDLS and YYNGEE. J lost 3 bases, V lost 0 bases, and 5 bases had no gene match. The CDR3 reads CASSVGGTRFYNEQFF. CDR3 coding DNA: TGTGCCAGCAGCGTAGGGGGGACTAGATTCTACAATGAGCAGTTCTTC.

A few counts support this clonotype. The chain joins TRBV4-2 to TRBJ2-5; D possibly corresponds to TRBD2 (5 bases). V shed 4 bases and J shed 2 bases, with 14 bases lying between them. The CDR3 contains 15 residues. The germline CDR1 and CDR2 sequences are LGHNA and YNFKEQ. For the CDR3, the DNA is TGTGCCAGCAGCCCGTACGGACTGATACAAGAGACCCAGTACTTC. Translating gives CASSPYGLIQETQYF.

This clonotype was detected ten times or more. The rearrangement links TRBV5-4 to TRBJ2-3; 10 bases align to TRBD2. This CDR3 region has 15 residues. Germline-derived CDR1 and CDR2 are SGHNT and YYREEE (reference sequence). Trimming cost V 4 bases and J 0 bases; bases outside gene matches: 2. DNA for the CDR3: TGTGCCAGCAGCCGACTAGCGGGCAGCACAGATACGCAGTATTTT. This codes for CASSRLAGSTDTQYF.